This T cell receptor beta chain stems from a study of blood T cell repertoires in COVID-19. The wider study: COVID-19 samples, acute and convalescent, were from the United States, Italy and Spain. T cells, B-cell-depleted T cells, or PBMCs provided the cDNA or gDNA that served as material.

Germline V lookup: CDR1 MNHEY, CDR2 SVGAGI. V lost 0 bases and J lost 2, with 7 bases in between. The CDR3 contains 14 residues. The method was immunoSEQ multiplex PCR; TCRdb's version includes in-frame clones alone and lacks a portion of them. This table holds more than 90,000 clones, over 80% found once. The chain combines TRBV6-5 with TRBJ1-2; D remains ambiguous. The receptor was derived from a man between 45 and 60 years old with active COVID-19. The sample consisted of peripheral blood. Written as DNA, the CDR3 is TGTGCCAGCAGTTACTCGCGATTCAACTATGGCTACACCTTC. This sequence encodes CASSYSRFNYGYTF.